This passage covers 30 T cell receptor beta chains from one sample sequenced in a study of spatial heterogeneity in lung cancer. Study-wide points: Higher tumor mutation counts went along with higher counts of expanded intratumoral alpha and beta TCRs.

MiXCR, applied by TCRdb to the 5' RACE reads, yields one record per CDR3 protein. The repertoire has about 3,900 distinct CDR3 sequences, roughly 3.9% of them found once; the top ten carry 45% to 60%. These receptors' targets are unknown. Described time point: sample taken at primary tumor resection. The source material was lung tumor tissue, sampled at surgery. These receptor sequences come from a male donor with early-stage non-small cell lung cancer.

This clonotype has a handful of counts. The chain has TRBV18 and TRBJ1-1; D is unresolved. The length of the CDR3 is 13 residues. Germline V lookup: CDR1 KGHSH, CDR2 LQKENI. Trimming shortened V by 4 bases and J by 1 base, and 7 bases separated the two germline ends. This CDR3 is CASSRDQNTEAFF. In nucleotides, the CDR3 is TGTGCCAGCTCACGGGATCAGAACACTGAAGCTTTCTTT.

By its share, this clonotype is medium-sized. The V gene is TRBV30, the J gene TRBJ2-5, with a possible D match to TRBD2 (7 bases). The V end lost 0 bases, the J end lost 4 bases, and 9 bases lay between the germline ends. CDR3 length: 13 residues. Germline V CDR1 and CDR2: GTSNPN, SVGIG (reference sequence). CDR3 protein: CAWSVGGRETQYF. DNA for the CDR3: TGTGCCTGGAGTGTCGGGGGGCGAGAGACCCAGTACTTC.

This clonotype has ten or more counts. This chain's CDR3 is CAISESSPGRPYF. Here the CDR3 DNA reads TGTGCCATCAGTGAGTCAAGTCCGGGACGTCCGTACTTC. The chain couples TRBV10-3 to TRBJ2-5, with D perhaps TRBD1 or TRBD2 (5 bases each). The CDR3 runs to 13 residues. Per germline, CDR1 ENHRY and CDR2 SYGVKD. V was shortened by 0 bases and J by 13 bases, with 15 bases between the two germline ends.

Turning to this clonotype: Since a much larger clone is just one base distant, this may be a read error. The rearrangement joins TRBV27 to TRBJ2-4; 9 positions agree with TRBD1. Germline lookup yields CDR1 MNHEY and CDR2 SMNVEV (reference sequence). The CDR3 totals 13 residues. The CDR3 DNA reads as TGTGCCAGCAAGGACAGGGGCAAAAACATTCTGTACTTC. The encoded protein is CASKDRGKNILYF.

This clonotype came up a few times. The rearrangement links TRBV20-1 to TRBJ2-3; D may match TRBD1 or TRBD2 (5 bases each). CDR1 is DFQATT and CDR2 is SNEGSKA in the germline V gene (reference sequence). This CDR3 has 12 residues. V lost 7 bases and J lost 6, with 14 bases in between. CDR3 sequence (DNA): TGCAGTGTCTCCCTCAGGGAGGATACGCAGTATTTT. Translation: CSVSLREDTQYF.

The rearrangement links TRBV6-1 to TRBJ1-6; D remains unclear. From germline, CDR1 is MNHNS and CDR2 SASEGT. V gave up 8 bases and J gave up 9 bases, with 14 bases separating them. This CDR3 has 13 residues. Here the CDR3 DNA reads TGTGCCAGCGTGAGGGCTCGAACTTCACCCCTCCACTTT. This encodes CASVRARTSPLHF.

This clonotype has a count of ten or more. CDR3 bases: TGCAGTGCTAGTGACGGGGCTCACAGCAATGAGCAGTTCTTC. It specifies CSASDGAHSNEQFF. V is TRBV20-1 and J is TRBJ2-1; D may match TRBD1 or TRBD2 (5 bases each). CDR1 is DFQATT and CDR2 is SNEGSKA in the germline V gene (reference sequence). The CDR3 is made up of 14 amino acids. The V end was cut by 3 bases, the J end by 6 bases, with 15 bases between.

This clonotype was seen at least ten times. The chain links TRBV28 to TRBJ1-1; the D gene is possibly TRBD1 (5 bases). Germline V gives CDR1 MDHEN, CDR2 SYDVKM. V dropped 2 bases and J dropped 6 bases, with 16 bases sitting between them. The CDR3 loop spans 15 amino acids. The CDR3 nucleotides read TGTGCCAGCAGTTTAGGCCAGGGTTTCAGGGCTGAAGCTTTCTTT. As protein: CASSLGQGFRAEAFF.

Relative to its sample, this clonotype is medium-sized. The DNA of the CDR3 is TGTGCCAGCAGCTTGACTAGCGGGAGGGCAGATACGCAGTATTTT. This translates into CASSLTSGRADTQYF. This sequence joins TRBV7-8 and TRBJ2-3, with 14 bases that match TRBD2. Germline V gene sequence: CDR1 SGHVS, CDR2 FQNEAQ. The CDR3 runs to 15 residues. V was pared by 3 bases and J by 4 bases, with 0 bases of the junction left unmatched.

Sample share makes this clonotype medium-sized (0.01 to 0.1%). The chain couples TRBV10-2 to TRBJ1-4; possible D gene TRBD1, 6 bases. V lost 3 bases to trimming and J lost 0 bases, with 20 bases between them. In germline, CDR1 is WSHSY, CDR2 SAAADI. The CDR3 is 19 amino acids. CDR3 region: CASSDDLRDKKATNEKLFF. CDR3 DNA: TGCGCCAGCAGTGACGATCTGCGGGACAAGAAAGCAACTAATGAAAAACTGTTTTTT.

This clonotype has ten or more counts. This chain uses TRBV7-9 with TRBJ2-3; the D gene is possibly TRBD2 (6 bases). V was clipped by 0 bases and J by 14 bases, with 15 bases between them. CDR3 length: 13 amino acids. Germline V CDR1 and CDR2: SEHNR, FQNEAQ (reference sequence). The CDR3 loop is CASSLAGSGKGYF. The CDR3, as DNA: TGTGCCAGCAGCTTAGCGGGTAGCGGAAAGGGGTATTTT.

This clonotype has ten or more counts. The CDR3 here is CASRGQTNTEAFF. The CDR3 DNA follows: TGCGCCAGCAGGGGACAGACGAACACTGAAGCTTTCTTT. J is TRBJ1-1 and V is TRBV5-1, with 7 bases that match TRBD1. In germline, CDR1 is SGHRS, CDR2 YFSETQ. The trim removed 5 bases at V and 1 base at J, leaving 2 bases unmatched. CDR3 size: 13 residues.

This clonotype showed up many times. CDR3 amino acids: CASSRGGLGETQYF. The CDR3 DNA is TGTGCCAGCAGCCGTGGTGGGCTTGGAGAGACCCAGTACTTC. The gene calls are TRBV7-9 and TRBJ2-5; D not certain. The ends were cut back, 5 bases at V and 4 bases at J, with 14 bases in the middle. This CDR3 is built from 14 residues. Germline-derived CDR1 and CDR2 are SEHNR and FQNEAQ (reference sequence).

This clonotype was found many times. This chain links TRBV20-1 with TRBJ2-1; 7 nucleotides align to TRBD2. Germline loops: CDR1 DFQATT, CDR2 SNEGSKA (reference sequence). CDR3 length: 16 amino acids. The ends lost 5 bases at V and 5 bases at J; junction bases unmatched: 15. CDR3 amino acids: CSAPGGGWGQNNEQFF. DNA of the CDR3: TGCAGTGCTCCGGGAGGAGGATGGGGTCAAAACAATGAGCAGTTCTTC.

This clonotype qualifies as medium-sized. The chain combines TRBV29-1 with TRBJ2-1, with 13 bases identical to TRBD2. J was trimmed by 4 bases and V by 8 bases; bases with no gene match: 11. This CDR3 contains 16 residues. Germline V gene data show CDR1 as SQVTM and CDR2 as ANQGSEA. The CDR3 protein is CSCRGLAGKPYNEQFF. As DNA, the CDR3 is TGCAGCTGTAGGGGACTAGCGGGGAAACCTTACAATGAGCAGTTCTTC.

Relative to its sample, this clonotype is medium-sized (0.01 to 0.1%). The chain carries TRBV30 and TRBJ1-6; D gene uncertain. The CDR3 sequence is 14 residues long. V was trimmed by 4 bases and J by 6 bases, leaving 13 bases between them. CDR1 and CDR2 (germline): GTSNPN, SVGIG (reference sequence). The CDR3 protein is CAWNRDLGNSPLHF. DNA for the CDR3: TGTGCCTGGAACCGGGATCTCGGTAATTCACCCCTCCACTTT.

This clonotype was picked up many times. The V call is TRBV24-1, the J call TRBJ2-1, with 7 bases that match TRBD2. Germline-derived CDR1 and CDR2 are KGHDR and SFDVKD. V shed 4 bases, J shed 5 bases, and the junction held 7 bases outside the gene matches. The CDR3 covers 15 residues. The DNA for the CDR3 is TGTGCCACCAGTGACTCGGGACTAACCAACAATGAGCAGTTCTTC. This gives the protein CATSDSGLTNNEQFF.

There are a few counts of this clonotype. The V and J genes are TRBV28 and TRBJ1-1; 9 nucleotides line up with TRBD1. V gave up 5 bases and J gave up 5 bases; unmatched junction bases: 12. In germline, CDR1 is MDHEN, CDR2 SYDVKM. This CDR3 has 16 residues. The CDR3 region has the DNA TGTGCCAGCAGTCCCTGGGACAGGGTGTTATTAACTGAAGCTTTCTTT. It encodes CASSPWDRVLLTEAFF.

By sample fraction, this clonotype is medium-sized. The chain joins TRBV29-1 to TRBJ2-7, with D possibly being TRBD1 (6 bases). This CDR3 spans 16 amino acids. Per the germline V gene, CDR1 is SQVTM and CDR2 is ANQGSEA. Trimming shortened V by 3 bases and J by 2 bases, and 20 bases separated the two germline ends. DNA of the CDR3: TGCAGCGTTGAGGCCCCCCGGGTGGACAGCACCTACGAGCAGTACGTC. This translates into CSVEAPRVDSTYEQYV.

This clonotype has ten or more counts. This sequence joins TRBV28 and TRBJ1-6; D not certain. This CDR3 is 15 amino acids long. From germline, CDR1 is MDHEN and CDR2 SYDVKM. Deletions cut 7 bases from V and 6 bases from J, with 16 bases between. The CDR3 sequence is CASTKREVRNSPLHF. Here the CDR3 DNA reads TGTGCCAGCACCAAACGAGAGGTGCGTAATTCACCCCTCCACTTT. Supplemented by reference TRBV28 and TRBJ1-6, the full variable domain reads DVKVTQSSRYLVKRTGEKVFLECVQDMDHENMFWYRQDPGLGLRLIYFSYDVKMKEKGDIPEGYSVSREKKERFSLILESASTNQTSMYLCASTKREVRNSPLHFGNGTRLTVT.

This clonotype came up a few times. V is TRBV6-2 or TRBV6-3 and J is TRBJ1-2; D unresolved. CDR3 size: 13 residues. Germline V gene sequence: CDR1 MNHEY, CDR2 SVGEGT. Trimming pared 0 bases from V and 7 bases from J, leaving 9 bases between. CDR3 coding DNA: TGTGCCAGCAGTTACTCGGTTGGCCTTGGCTACACCTTC. As protein: CASSYSVGLGYTF.

This clonotype has only a few counts. The rearrangement links TRBV6-1 to TRBJ2-4; TRBD1 agrees at 10 bases. Trimming at V came to 6 bases and at J to 1 base, leaving 12 bases not matched to a gene. CDR1 is MNHNS and CDR2 is SASEGT in the germline V gene. This CDR3 has 18 residues. The CDR3 sequence: CASRERVTDRGAKNIQYF. CDR3 coding DNA: TGTGCCAGCAGGGAAAGAGTAACGGACAGGGGGGCCAAAAACATTCAGTACTTC.

This clonotype was recorded many times. The chain employs TRBV15 and TRBJ2-5, with no clear D. Trimming took off 0 bases at V and 5 bases at J, with 13 bases between the two ends. Per the germline V gene, CDR1 is LNHNV and CDR2 is YYDKDF (reference sequence). The CDR3 extends over 15 amino acids. The CDR3: CATSRDRSGAETQYF. CDR3 in DNA: TGTGCCACCAGCAGAGATAGGTCGGGCGCTGAGACCCAGTACTTC.

This clonotype counts as medium-sized. This chain links TRBV5-1 with TRBJ1-1; a possible D gene is TRBD1 (6 bases). Germline V CDR1 and CDR2: SGHRS, YFSETQ. Trimming took 3 bases from V and 4 from J, leaving 10 bases between them. This CDR3 is built from 13 residues. The CDR3 DNA follows: TGCGCCAGCAGCTCTGGAGGGGGCACTGAAGCTTTCTTT. It translates to CASSSGGGTEAFF. The variable domain in full, completed from reference TRBV5-1 and TRBJ1-1, reads KAGVTQTPRYLIKTRGQQVTLSCSPISGHRSVSWYQQTPGQGLQFLFEYFSETQRNKGNFPGRFSGRQFSNSRSEMNVSTLELGDSALYLCASSSGGGTEAFFGQGTRLTVV.

At least ten counts were recorded for this clonotype. The gene calls are TRBV10-3 and TRBJ1-6; no definite D call. V lost 4 bases to trimming and J lost 9 bases, with 10 bases between them. In germline, CDR1 is ENHRY, CDR2 SYGVKD. This CDR3 contains 13 residues. CDR3 sequence reads: CAISGGPSSPLHF. In DNA form, the CDR3 reads TGTGCCATCAGTGGTGGGCCTAGTTCACCCCTCCACTTT.

This clonotype has at least ten counts. CDR3 sequence reads: CASSLNLGREGASSYNEQFF. As DNA, the CDR3 is TGTGCCAGCAGTTTAAACTTAGGCAGGGAAGGGGCGAGCTCCTACAATGAGCAGTTCTTC. The chain recombines TRBV28 with TRBJ2-1; D might be TRBD1 (5 bases). Germline V gene data show CDR1 as MDHEN and CDR2 as SYDVKM. This CDR3 spans 20 amino acids. Trimming removed 2 bases at V and 0 bases at J, with 23 bases between.

This clonotype has ten or more counts. The CDR3, as DNA: TGTGCCAGCTCACCATCAGGGGCCGCTAATGAAAAACTGTTTTTT. Protein sequence: CASSPSGAANEKLFF. The genes are TRBV18 and TRBJ1-4, with D possibly being TRBD1 (6 bases). The germline CDR1 and CDR2 sequences are KGHSH and LQKENI. Between the trimmed V and J ends, which lost 2 bases and 3 bases, there was a span of 10 bases. This CDR3 is 15 amino acids long.

This clonotype has at least ten counts. J is TRBJ2-2 and V is TRBV19, with D hard to call. V was trimmed by 2 bases and J by 8 bases, leaving 6 bases between them. Germline CDR1 is LNHDA and CDR2 is SQIVND (reference sequence). The CDR3 has 12 residues. CDR3 loop: CASSISWGELFF. CDR3 DNA: TGTGCCAGTAGTATATCGTGGGGGGAGCTGTTTTTT.

This clonotype was detected many times. V and J are TRBV20-1 and TRBJ1-5; D is undetermined. Between the trimmed V and J ends, which lost 6 bases and 2 bases, there was a span of 11 bases. Germline values: CDR1 DFQATT, CDR2 SNEGSKA (reference sequence). The CDR3 length is 13 residues. CDR3: CSAPGNGNQPQHF. CDR3 sequence (DNA): TGCAGTGCCCCAGGAAATGGCAATCAGCCCCAGCATTTT.

This clonotype is termed medium-sized. Germline is not matched at one junction end, which may reflect a read error. The rearrangement uses TRBV20-1 and TRBJ2-7; 9 positions match TRBD2. Germline CDR1 is DFQATT and CDR2 is SNEGSKA (reference sequence). CDR3 length: 14 amino acids. CDR3 bases: TGCAGTGCAAGAGGGACTAGCCCTCCCTACGAGCAGTACTTC. Its protein is CSARGTSPPYEQYF.